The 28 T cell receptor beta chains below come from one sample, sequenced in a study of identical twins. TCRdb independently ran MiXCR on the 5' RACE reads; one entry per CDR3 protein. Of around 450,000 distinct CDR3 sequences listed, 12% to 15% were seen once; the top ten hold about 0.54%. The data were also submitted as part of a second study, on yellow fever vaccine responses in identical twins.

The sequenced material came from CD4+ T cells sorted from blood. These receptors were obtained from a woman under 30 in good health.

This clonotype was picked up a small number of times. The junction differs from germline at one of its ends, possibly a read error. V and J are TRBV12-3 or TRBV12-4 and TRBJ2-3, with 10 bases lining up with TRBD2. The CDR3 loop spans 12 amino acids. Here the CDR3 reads CASSLQSLAGDF. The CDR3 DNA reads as TGTGCCAGCAGTTTACAGTCGCTAGCGGGGGATTTT.

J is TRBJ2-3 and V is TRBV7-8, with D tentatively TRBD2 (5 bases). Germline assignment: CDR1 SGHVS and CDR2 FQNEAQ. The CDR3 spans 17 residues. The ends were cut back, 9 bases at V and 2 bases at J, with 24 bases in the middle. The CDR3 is CASTLATVRSDTDTQYF. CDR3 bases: TGTGCCAGTACCCTAGCCACAGTTAGGTCCGACACAGATACGCAGTATTTT.

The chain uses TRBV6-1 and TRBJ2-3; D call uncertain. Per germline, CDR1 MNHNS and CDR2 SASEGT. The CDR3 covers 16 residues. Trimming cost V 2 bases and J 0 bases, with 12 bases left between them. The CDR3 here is CASSERISYSTDTQYF. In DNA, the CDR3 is TGTGCCAGCAGTGAAAGAATATCCTATAGCACAGATACGCAGTATTTT.

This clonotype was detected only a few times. In DNA form, the CDR3 reads TGCGCCAGCAGCCCCCGTTTGCTGGGAGCTGGGGCCAACGTCCTGACTTTC. As protein: CASSPRLLGAGANVLTF. The chain couples TRBV4-1 to TRBJ2-6; D might be TRBD2 (5 bases). CDR1 and CDR2 (germline): MGHRA, YSYEKL. The CDR3 contains 17 residues. Trimming removed 4 bases at V and 2 bases at J, with 15 bases between.

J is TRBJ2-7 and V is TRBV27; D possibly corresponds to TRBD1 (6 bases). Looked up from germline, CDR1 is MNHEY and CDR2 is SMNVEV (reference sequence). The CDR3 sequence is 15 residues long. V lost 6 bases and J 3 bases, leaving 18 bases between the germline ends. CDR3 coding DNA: TGTGCCAGCAGGCGCTCAAACAGGGTAGGCTACGAGCAGTACTTC. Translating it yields CASRRSNRVGYEQYF.

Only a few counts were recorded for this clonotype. The CDR3 region is CASSQVSRGAPSTDTQYF. As DNA, the CDR3 is TGTGCCAGCAGTCAAGTCTCCCGGGGGGCGCCGAGCACAGATACGCAGTATTTT. The chain has TRBV28 and TRBJ2-3; tentatively, D is TRBD2 (7 bases). Looked up from germline, CDR1 is MDHEN and CDR2 is SYDVKM. There are 18 residues in the CDR3. Trimming cost V 5 bases and J 0 bases, with 21 bases left between them.

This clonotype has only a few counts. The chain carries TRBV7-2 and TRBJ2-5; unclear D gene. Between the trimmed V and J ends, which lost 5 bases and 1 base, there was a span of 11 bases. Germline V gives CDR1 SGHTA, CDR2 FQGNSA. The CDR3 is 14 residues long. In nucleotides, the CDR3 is TGTGCCAGCAGCCCTATGAGAATCCAAGAGACCCAGTACTTC. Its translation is CASSPMRIQETQYF.

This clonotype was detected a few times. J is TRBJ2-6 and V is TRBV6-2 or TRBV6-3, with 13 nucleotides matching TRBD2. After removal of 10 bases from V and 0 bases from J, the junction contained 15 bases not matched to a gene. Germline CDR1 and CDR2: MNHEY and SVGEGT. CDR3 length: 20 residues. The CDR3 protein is CATTTEPGTSGNSGANVLTF. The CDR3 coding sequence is TGTGCCACGACGACAGAACCCGGGACTAGCGGGAACTCTGGGGCCAACGTCCTGACTTTC.

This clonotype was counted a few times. CDR3 loop: CASSIMTEGGELFF. The CDR3 nucleotides read TGTGCCAGCAGCATAATGACGGAGGGCGGGGAGCTGTTTTTT. This chain joins TRBV7-9 and TRBJ2-2; D perhaps matches TRBD2 (6 bases). V lost 5 bases and J 7 bases, leaving 14 bases between the germline ends. The germline gives CDR1 SEHNR, CDR2 FQNEAQ (reference sequence). The CDR3 consists of 14 residues.

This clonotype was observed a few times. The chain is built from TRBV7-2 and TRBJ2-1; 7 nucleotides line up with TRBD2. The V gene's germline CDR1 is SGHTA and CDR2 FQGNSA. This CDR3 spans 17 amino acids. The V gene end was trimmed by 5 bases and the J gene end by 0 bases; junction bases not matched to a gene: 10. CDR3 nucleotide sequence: TGTGCCAGCAGCCCACGACTAGCCGAAAGCTCCTACAATGAGCAGTTCTTC. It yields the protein CASSPRLAESSYNEQFF.

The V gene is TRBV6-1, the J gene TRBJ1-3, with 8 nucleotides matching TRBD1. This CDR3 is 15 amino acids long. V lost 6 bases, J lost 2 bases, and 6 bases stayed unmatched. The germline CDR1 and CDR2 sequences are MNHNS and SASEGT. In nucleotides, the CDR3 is TGTGCCAGCAGCCGGACAGGGCTTACTGGAAACACCATATATTTT. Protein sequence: CASSRTGLTGNTIYF.

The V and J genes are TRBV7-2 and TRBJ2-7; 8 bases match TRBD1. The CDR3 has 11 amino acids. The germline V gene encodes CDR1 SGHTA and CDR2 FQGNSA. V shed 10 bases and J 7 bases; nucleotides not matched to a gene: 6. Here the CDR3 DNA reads TGTGCCACCAGACAGGGGAGGGAGCAGTACTTC. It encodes CATRQGREQYF.

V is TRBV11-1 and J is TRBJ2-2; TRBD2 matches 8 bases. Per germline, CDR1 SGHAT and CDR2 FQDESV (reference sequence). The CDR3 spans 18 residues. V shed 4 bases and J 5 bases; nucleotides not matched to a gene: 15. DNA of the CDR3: TGTGCCAGCAGCTGGATGAGGGCGGGGGGTACTCGAACCGGGGAGCTGTTTTTT. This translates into CASSWMRAGGTRTGELFF.

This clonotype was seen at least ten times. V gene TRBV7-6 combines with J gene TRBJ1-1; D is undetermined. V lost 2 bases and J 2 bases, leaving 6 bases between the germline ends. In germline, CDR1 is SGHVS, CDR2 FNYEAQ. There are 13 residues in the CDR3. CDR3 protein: CASSLLINTEAFF. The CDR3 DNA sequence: TGTGCCAGCAGCTTACTTATAAACACTGAAGCTTTCTTT. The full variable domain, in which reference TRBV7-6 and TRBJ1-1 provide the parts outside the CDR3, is GAGVSQSPRYKVTKRGQDVALRCDPISGHVSLYWYRQALGQGPEFLTYFNYEAQQDKSGLPNDRFSAERPEGSISTLTIQRTEQRDSAMYRCASSLLINTEAFFGQGTRLTVV.

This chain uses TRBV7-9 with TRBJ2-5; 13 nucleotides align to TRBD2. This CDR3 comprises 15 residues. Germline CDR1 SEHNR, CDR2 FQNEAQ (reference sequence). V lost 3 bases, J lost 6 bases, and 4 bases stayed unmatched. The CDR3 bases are TGTGCCAGCAGCTTTGGACTAGCGGGGGCACAGACCCAGTACTTC. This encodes CASSFGLAGAQTQYF.

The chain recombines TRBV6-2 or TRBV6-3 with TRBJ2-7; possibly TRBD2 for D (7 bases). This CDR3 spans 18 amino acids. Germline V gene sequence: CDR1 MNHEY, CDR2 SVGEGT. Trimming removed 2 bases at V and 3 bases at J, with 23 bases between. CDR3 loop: CASSYPVGGGLVYYEQYF. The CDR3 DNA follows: TGTGCCAGCAGTTACCCTGTGGGCGGGGGCCTTGTGTACTACGAGCAGTACTTC.

CDR3 region: CSARPRGGGRYNEQFF. CDR3 nucleotide sequence: TGCAGTGCTAGACCCCGCGGCGGGGGGCGTTACAATGAGCAGTTCTTC. The chain combines TRBV20-1 with TRBJ2-1; 8 bases are a match to TRBD2. V dropped 2 bases and J dropped 4; count of bases not matched to a gene: 10. The CDR3 has 16 amino acids. Germline V lookup: CDR1 DFQATT, CDR2 SNEGSKA (reference sequence).

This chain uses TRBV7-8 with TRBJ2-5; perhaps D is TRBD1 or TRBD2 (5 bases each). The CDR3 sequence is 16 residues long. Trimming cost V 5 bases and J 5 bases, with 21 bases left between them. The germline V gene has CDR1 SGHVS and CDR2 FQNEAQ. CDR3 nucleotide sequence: TGTGCCAGCAGCCCCCCAGGGCTAGCTATCAGGGAGACCCAGTACTTC. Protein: CASSPPGLAIRETQYF.

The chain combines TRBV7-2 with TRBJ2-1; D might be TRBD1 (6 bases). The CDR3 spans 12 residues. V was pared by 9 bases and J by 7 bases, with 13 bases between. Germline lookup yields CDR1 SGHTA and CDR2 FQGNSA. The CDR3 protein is CASSGVLNEQFF. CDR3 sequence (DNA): TGTGCCAGTTCAGGGGTACTGAATGAGCAGTTCTTC.

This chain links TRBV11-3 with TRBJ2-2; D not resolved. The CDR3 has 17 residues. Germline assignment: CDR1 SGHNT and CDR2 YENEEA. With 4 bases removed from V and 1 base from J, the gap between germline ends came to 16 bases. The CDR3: CASSSGAVKKNTGELFF. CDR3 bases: TGTGCCAGCAGCTCCGGAGCTGTCAAAAAGAACACCGGGGAGCTGTTTTTT. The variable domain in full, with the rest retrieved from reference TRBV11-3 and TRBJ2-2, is EAGVVQSPRYKIIEKKQPVAFWCNPISGHNTLYWYLQNLGQGPELLIRYENEEAVDDSQLPKDRFSAERLKGVDSTLKIQPAELGDSAVYLCASSSGAVKKNTGELFFGEGSRLTVL.

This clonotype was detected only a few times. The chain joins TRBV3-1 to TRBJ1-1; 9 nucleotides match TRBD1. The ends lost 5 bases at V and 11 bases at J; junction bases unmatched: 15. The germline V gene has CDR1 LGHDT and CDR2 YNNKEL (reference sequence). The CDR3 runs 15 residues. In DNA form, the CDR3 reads TGTGCCAGCAGCTCCTCCCCGGGACAGGGAACACGGGCTTTCTTT. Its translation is CASSSSPGQGTRAFF.

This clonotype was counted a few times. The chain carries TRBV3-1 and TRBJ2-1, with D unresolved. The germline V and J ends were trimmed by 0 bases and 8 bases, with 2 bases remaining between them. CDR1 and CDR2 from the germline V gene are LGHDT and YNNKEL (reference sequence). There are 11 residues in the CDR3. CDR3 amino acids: CASSQEYEQFF. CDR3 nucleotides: TGTGCCAGCAGCCAAGAGTATGAGCAGTTCTTC.

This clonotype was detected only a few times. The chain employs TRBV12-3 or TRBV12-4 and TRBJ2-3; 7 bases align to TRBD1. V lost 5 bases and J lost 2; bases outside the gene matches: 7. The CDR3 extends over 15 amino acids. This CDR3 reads CASSHTGQLTDTQYF. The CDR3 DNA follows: TGTGCCAGCAGTCACACGGGACAGCTCACAGATACGCAGTATTTT.

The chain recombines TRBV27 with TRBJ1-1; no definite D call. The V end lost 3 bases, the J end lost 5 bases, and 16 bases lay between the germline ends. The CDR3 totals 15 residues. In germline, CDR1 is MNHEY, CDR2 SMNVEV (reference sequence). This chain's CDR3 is CASSFMSRVQTEAFF. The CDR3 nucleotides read TGTGCCAGCAGTTTCATGTCTCGGGTCCAGACTGAAGCTTTCTTT.

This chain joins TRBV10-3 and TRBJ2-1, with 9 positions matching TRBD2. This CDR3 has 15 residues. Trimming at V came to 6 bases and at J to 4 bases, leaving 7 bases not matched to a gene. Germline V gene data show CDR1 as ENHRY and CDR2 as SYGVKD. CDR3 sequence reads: CAIRISREGYNEQFF. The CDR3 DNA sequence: TGTGCCATCAGGATTTCGCGGGAGGGGTACAATGAGCAGTTCTTC.

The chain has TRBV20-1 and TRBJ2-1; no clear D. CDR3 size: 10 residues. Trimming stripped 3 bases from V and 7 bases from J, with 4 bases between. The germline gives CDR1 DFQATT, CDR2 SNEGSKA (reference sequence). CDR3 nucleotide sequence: TGCAGTGCTAGCCTAAATGAGCAGTTCTTC. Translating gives CSASLNEQFF.

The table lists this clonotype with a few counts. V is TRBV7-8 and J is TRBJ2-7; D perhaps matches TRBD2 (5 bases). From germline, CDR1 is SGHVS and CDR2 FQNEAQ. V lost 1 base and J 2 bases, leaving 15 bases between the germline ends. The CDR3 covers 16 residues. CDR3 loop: CASSLEPRDYAYEQYF. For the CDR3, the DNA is TGTGCCAGCAGCTTAGAGCCCCGCGACTACGCCTACGAGCAGTACTTC.

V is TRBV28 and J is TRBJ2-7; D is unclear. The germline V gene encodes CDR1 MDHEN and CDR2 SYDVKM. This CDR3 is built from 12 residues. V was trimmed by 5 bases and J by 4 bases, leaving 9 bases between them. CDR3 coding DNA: TGTGCCAGCAGTACAGACTGGTACGAGCAGTACTTC. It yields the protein CASSTDWYEQYF.